This record covers a single T cell receptor (beta chain). Its target is unknown. PCR was performed a second time for about 7 to 11 cycles using a sample-barcoded 5' primer and a J-beta primer mix. MiXCR was run by TCRdb on the 5' RACE reads, yielding one entry per CDR3 protein. The repertoire holds about 1.7 million distinct CDR3 sequences, with 28% as singletons. V was trimmed by 4 bases and J by 6 bases, leaving 17 bases between them. Per the germline V gene, CDR1 is SGHDT and CDR2 is YYEEEE. This CDR3 is built from 15 residues. The sample originates from a study of blood T cells in healthy people across ages. General study points: Researchers said unsorted PBMCs prevented a conclusive naive versus antigen-experienced comparison.

Ranging in age from about 6 to 100, the donors were healthy Caucasian individuals from Russia. The authors drew roughly 9.8 milliliters of peripheral blood from each donor. Extracted total RNA amounted to at least 5.5 micrograms for each sample. The specimen was blood. The TCR sequence derives from a woman younger than 45 in good health. The chain carries TRBV5-6 and TRBJ1-5; D might be TRBD1 (6 bases). CDR3 DNA sequence: TGTGCCAGCAGCCTAGGGGGGATTCCGAGTCAGCCCCAGCATTTT. It translates to CASSLGGIPSQPQHF.